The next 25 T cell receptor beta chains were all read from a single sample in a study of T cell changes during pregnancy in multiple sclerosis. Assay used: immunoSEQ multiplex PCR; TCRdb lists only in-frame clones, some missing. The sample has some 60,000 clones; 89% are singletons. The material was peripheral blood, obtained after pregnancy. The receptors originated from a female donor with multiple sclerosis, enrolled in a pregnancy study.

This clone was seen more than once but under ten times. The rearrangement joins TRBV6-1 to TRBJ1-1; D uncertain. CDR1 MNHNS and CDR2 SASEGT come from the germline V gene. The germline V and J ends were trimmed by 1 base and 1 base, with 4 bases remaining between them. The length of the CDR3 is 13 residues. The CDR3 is CASSEVENTEAFF. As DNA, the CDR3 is TGTGCCAGCAGTGAAGTAGAGAACACTGAAGCTTTCTTT.

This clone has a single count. For the CDR3, the DNA is TGTGCCAGCAGTGTCCGCCCCGGGGAGCAGTTCTTC. Translated, it gives CASSVRPGEQFF. The chain combines TRBV9 with TRBJ2-1, with no clear D. Looked up from germline, CDR1 is SGDLS and CDR2 is YYNGEE. V was pared by 5 bases and J by 10 bases, with 13 bases between. The CDR3 contains 12 residues.

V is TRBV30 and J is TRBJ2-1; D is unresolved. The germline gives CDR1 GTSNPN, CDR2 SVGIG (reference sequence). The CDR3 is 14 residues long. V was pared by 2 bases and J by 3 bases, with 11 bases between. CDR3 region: CAWSLLTGYNEQFF. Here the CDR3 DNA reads TGTGCCTGGAGTCTTTTAACGGGCTACAATGAGCAGTTCTTC.

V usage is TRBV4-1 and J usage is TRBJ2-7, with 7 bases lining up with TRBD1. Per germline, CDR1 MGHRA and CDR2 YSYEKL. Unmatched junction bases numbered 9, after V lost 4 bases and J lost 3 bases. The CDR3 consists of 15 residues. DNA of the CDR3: TGCGCCAGCAGCCTAGGGGGCGCGGACAGCTACGAGCAGTACTTC. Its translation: CASSLGGADSYEQYF.

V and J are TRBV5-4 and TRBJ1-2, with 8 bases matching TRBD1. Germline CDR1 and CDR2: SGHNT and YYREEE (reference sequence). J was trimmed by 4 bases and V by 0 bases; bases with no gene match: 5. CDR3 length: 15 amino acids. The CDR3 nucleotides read TGTGCCAGCAGCTTGGTTCAGGGGGCGGGCTATGGCTACACCTTC. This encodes CASSLVQGAGYGYTF.

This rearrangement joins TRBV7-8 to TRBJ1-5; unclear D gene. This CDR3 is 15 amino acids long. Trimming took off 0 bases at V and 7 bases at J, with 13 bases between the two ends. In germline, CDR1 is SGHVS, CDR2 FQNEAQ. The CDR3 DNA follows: TGTGCCAGCAGCTTAGCGGACGGGAGGGAACAGCCCCAGCATTTT. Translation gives CASSLADGREQPQHF.

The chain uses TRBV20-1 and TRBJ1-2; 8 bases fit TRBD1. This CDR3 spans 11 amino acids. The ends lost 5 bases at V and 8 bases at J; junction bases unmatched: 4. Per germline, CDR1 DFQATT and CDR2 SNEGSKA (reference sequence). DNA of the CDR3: TGCAGTGCTCCTGACAGGGGAGGCTACACCTTC. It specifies CSAPDRGGYTF.

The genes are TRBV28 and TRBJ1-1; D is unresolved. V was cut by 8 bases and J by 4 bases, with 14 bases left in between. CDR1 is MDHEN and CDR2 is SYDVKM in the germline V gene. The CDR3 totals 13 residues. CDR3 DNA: TGTGCCAGCTTTCTAGGAGGGATCACTGAAGCTTTCTTT. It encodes CASFLGGITEAFF.

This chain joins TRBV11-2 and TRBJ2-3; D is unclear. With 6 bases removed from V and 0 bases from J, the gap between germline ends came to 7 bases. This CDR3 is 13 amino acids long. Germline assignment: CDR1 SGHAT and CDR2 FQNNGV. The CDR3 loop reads CASRSPSTDTQYF. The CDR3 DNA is TGTGCCAGCAGGAGCCCTAGCACAGATACGCAGTATTTT.

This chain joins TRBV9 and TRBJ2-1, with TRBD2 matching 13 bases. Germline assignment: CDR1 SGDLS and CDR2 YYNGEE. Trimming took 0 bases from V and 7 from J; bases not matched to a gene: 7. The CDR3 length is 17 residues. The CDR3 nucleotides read TGTGCCAGCAGCGTAGAGGGACTAGCGGGGCCAAGGAATGAGCAGTTCTTC. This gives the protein CASSVEGLAGPRNEQFF.

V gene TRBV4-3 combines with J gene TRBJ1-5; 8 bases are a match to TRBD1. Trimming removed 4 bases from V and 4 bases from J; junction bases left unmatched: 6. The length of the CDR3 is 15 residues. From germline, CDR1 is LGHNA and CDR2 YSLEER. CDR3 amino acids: CASSLGTGGNQPQHF. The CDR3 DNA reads TGCGCCAGCAGCCTCGGGACAGGCGGTAATCAGCCCCAGCATTTT.

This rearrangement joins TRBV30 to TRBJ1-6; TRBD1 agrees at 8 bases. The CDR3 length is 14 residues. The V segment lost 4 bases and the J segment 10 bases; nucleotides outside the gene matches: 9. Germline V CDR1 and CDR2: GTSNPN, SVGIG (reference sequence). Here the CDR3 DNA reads TGTGCCTGGACCATGGACAGGGCTGGATCACCCCTCCACTTT. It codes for CAWTMDRAGSPLHF.

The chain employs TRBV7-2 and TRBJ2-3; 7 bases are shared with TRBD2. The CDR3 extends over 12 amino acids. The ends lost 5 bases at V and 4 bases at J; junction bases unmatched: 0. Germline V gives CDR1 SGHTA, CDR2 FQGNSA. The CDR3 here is CASSRGADTQYF. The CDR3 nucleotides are TGTGCCAGCAGCCGGGGGGCAGATACGCAGTATTTT.

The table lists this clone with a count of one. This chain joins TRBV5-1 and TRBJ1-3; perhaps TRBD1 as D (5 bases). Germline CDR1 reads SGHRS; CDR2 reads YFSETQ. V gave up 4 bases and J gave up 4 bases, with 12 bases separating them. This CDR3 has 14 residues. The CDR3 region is CASSNQGSGNTIYF. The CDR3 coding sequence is TGCGCCAGCAGCAATCAGGGTTCGGGAAACACCATATATTTT.

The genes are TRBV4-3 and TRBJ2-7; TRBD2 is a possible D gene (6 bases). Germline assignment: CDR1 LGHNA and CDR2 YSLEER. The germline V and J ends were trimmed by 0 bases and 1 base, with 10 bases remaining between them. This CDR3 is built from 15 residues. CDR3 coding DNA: TGCGCCAGCAGCCAAGATAGGCGGGGATCCTACGAGCAGTACTTC. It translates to CASSQDRRGSYEQYF.

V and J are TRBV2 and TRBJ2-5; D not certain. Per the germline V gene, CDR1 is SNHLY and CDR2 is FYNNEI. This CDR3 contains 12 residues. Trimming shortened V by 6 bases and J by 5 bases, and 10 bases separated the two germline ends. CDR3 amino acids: CASRGDRETQYF. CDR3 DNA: TGTGCCAGCAGAGGAGATCGGGAGACCCAGTACTTC.

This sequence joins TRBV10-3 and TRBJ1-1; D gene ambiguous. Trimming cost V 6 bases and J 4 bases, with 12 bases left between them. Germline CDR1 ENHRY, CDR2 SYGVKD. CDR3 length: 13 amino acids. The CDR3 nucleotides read TGTGCCATCAGCCCCGGACTGGCCACTGAAGCTTTCTTT. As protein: CAISPGLATEAFF.

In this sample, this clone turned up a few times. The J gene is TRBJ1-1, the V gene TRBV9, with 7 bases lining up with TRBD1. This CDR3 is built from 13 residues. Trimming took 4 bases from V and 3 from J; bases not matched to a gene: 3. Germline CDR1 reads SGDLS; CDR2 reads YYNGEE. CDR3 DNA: TGTGCCAGCAGCTTCACAGGGGACACTGAAGCTTTCTTT. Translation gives CASSFTGDTEAFF. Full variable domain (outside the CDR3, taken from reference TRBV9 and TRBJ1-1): DSGVTQTPKHLITATGQRVTLRCSPRSGDLSVYWYQQSLDQGLQFLIQYYNGEERAKGNILERFSAQQFPDLHSELNLSSLELGDSALYFCASSFTGDTEAFFGQGTRLTVV.

CDR3 sequence (DNA): TGTGCCAGCAGCTTAGGCGGGGGGGCCGGGGAGCTGTTTTTT. Translating it yields CASSLGGGAGELFF. The V and J genes are TRBV11-2 and TRBJ2-2; TRBD2 matches at 9 bases. Germline CDR1 reads SGHAT; CDR2 reads FQNNGV. With V trimmed by 1 base and J by 6 bases, 0 bases remained unmatched. The CDR3 sequence is 14 residues long.

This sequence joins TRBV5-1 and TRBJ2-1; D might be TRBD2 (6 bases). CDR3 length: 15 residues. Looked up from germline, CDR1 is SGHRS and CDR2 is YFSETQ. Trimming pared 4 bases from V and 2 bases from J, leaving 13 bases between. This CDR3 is CASSLGGGTYNEQFF. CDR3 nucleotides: TGCGCCAGCAGCCTCGGGGGAGGCACCTACAATGAGCAGTTCTTC.

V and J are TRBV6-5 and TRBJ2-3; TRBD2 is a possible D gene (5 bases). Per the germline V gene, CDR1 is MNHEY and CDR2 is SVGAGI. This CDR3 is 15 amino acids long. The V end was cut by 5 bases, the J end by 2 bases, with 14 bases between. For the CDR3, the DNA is TGTGCCAGCAGTACTAGGACTTTGTCCACAGATACGCAGTATTTT. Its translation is CASSTRTLSTDTQYF.

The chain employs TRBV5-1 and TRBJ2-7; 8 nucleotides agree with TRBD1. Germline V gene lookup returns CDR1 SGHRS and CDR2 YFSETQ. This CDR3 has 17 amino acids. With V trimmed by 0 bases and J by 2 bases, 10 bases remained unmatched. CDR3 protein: CASSLALEQGDPYEQYF. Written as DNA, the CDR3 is TGCGCCAGCAGCTTGGCCTTGGAACAGGGGGACCCCTACGAGCAGTACTTC.

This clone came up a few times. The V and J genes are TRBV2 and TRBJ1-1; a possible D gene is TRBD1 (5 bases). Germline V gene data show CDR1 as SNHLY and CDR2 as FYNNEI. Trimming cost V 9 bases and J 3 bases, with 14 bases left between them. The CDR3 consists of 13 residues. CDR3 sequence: CASLVGADTEAFF. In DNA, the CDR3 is TGTGCCAGTCTGGTTGGGGCGGACACTGAAGCTTTCTTT. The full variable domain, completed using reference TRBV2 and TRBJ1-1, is EPEVTQTPSHQVTQMGQEVILRCVPISNHLYFYWYRQILGQKVEFLVSFYNNEISEKSEIFDDQFSVERPDGSNFTLKIRSTKLEDSAMYFCASLVGADTEAFFGQGTRLTVV.

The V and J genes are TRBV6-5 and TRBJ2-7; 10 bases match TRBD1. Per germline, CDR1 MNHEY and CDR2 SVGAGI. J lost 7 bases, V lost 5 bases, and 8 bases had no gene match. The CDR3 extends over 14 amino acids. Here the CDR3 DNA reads TGTGCCAGCAGTCCCGGGACAGGGGTGGGGGAGCAGTACTTC. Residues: CASSPGTGVGEQYF.

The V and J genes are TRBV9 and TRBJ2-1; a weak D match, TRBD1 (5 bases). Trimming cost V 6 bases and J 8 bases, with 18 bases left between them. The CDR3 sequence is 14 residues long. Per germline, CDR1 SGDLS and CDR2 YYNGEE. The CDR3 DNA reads TGTGCCAGCAACACAGACAGTTGGAGCGATGAGCAGTTCTTC. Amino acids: CASNTDSWSDEQFF.